The rows below give T cell receptor beta chains drawn from one sample of a study of shared clonotypes between healthy human individuals. Sequenced by immunoSEQ multiplex PCR; TCRdb stores in-frame clones only, minus some. The table has 2 million or so clones, about 95% seen once. The sample consisted of naive CD8+ T cells sorted from blood. Receptors originate from a man younger than 35 in good health. The CDR3 runs from the conserved cysteine through the conserved F or W. D genes are given only for firm matches. Rows may omit the clone size; those that give it use once, few, many or a size class.

cdr3_length j_call clone_size d_call v_call cdr3_aa cdr3_nt
15 TRBJ1-1 . . TRBV2 CASTDPGKGDTEAFF TGTGCCAGCACTGATCCAGGGAAGGGAGACACTGAAGCTTTCTTT
15 TRBJ2-7 . . TRBV7-9 CASSLGRGNSNEQYF TGTGCCAGCAGCTTAGGTCGGGGAAATAGCAACGAGCAGTACTTC
12 TRBJ2-7 . . TRBV28 CASRDPSSEQYF TGTGCCAGCAGAGATCCATCATCCGAGCAGTACTTC
14 TRBJ2-1 . TRBD2 TRBV5-4 CASSLAGSYNEQFF TGTGCCAGCAGCTTAGCGGGGTCCTACAATGAGCAGTTCTTC
16 TRBJ1-2 . TRBD1 TRBV5-6 CASSSLPTGLDYGYTF TGTGCCAGCAGCTCTCTACCGACAGGGCTTGACTATGGCTACACCTTC
16 TRBJ2-7 . . TRBV10-1 CASSESGPYNSYEQYF TGCGCCAGCAGTGAGTCTGGGCCATATAACTCCTACGAGCAGTACTTC
15 TRBJ2-1 . TRBD1 TRBV9 CASSVDRGYLDEQFF TGTGCCAGCAGCGTAGACAGGGGATATTTGGATGAGCAGTTCTTC
14 TRBJ2-7 . . TRBV28 CASSLIGMGYEQYF TGTGCCAGCAGTTTAATAGGGATGGGGTACGAGCAGTACTTC
16 TRBJ1-1 . . TRBV7-9 CASSQPNGGLHTEAFF TGTGCCAGCAGCCAACCAAATGGAGGATTGCACACTGAAGCTTTCTTT
15 TRBJ2-3 . . TRBV9 CASSVSLGNPDTQYF TGTGCCAGCAGCGTAAGTCTTGGGAACCCAGATACGCAGTATTTT
16 TRBJ1-4 . TRBD1 TRBV28 CASSRPRGEINEKLFF TGTGCCAGCAGTCGCCCCAGGGGGGAAATTAATGAAAAACTGTTTTTT
14 TRBJ2-3 . . TRBV28 CASSFSTSTDTQYF TGTGCCAGCAGTTTTTCGACGAGCACAGATACGCAGTATTTT
15 TRBJ2-7 . TRBD2 TRBV11-2 CASSLEGLMGYEQYF TGTGCCAGCAGCTTAGAGGGACTAATGGGCTACGAGCAGTACTTC
14 TRBJ1-1 . TRBD1 TRBV13 CASGVRQGVTEAFF TGTGCCAGTGGGGTGAGACAGGGTGTCACTGAAGCTTTCTTT
15 TRBJ1-5 . . TRBV6-5 CASSYEAGGNQPQHF TGTGCCAGCAGTTACGAAGCAGGAGGAAATCAGCCCCAGCATTTT
13 TRBJ2-7 . . TRBV11-3 CASSLGFGYEQYF TGTGCCAGCAGCTTAGGGTTCGGCTACGAGCAGTACTTC
13 TRBJ2-7 . . TRBV25-1 CASSGPSSVVQYF TGTGCCAGCAGTGGCCCCTCTAGCGTGGTGCAGTACTTC
13 TRBJ2-7 once . TRBV27 CASRLTGSYEQYF TGTGCCAGCAGGCTTACAGGCTCCTACGAGCAGTACTTC
15 TRBJ1-4 . TRBD1 TRBV9 CASSATGATNEKLFF TGTGCCAGCAGCGCAACAGGGGCAACTAATGAAAAACTGTTTTTT
15 TRBJ1-4 . . TRBV28 CASSWTVSTNEKLFF TGTGCCAGCAGTTGGACGGTTTCAACTAATGAAAAACTGTTTTTT
13 TRBJ1-4 . TRBD1 TRBV13 CASSPGGSEKLFF TGTGCCAGCTCTCCAGGGGGTTCAGAAAAACTGTTTTTT
16 TRBJ2-3 . TRBD2 TRBV4-1 CASSHYLAGGTDTQYF TGCGCCAGCAGCCACTATCTAGCGGGGGGCACAGATACGCAGTATTTT
14 TRBJ2-5 . . TRBV7-2 CASTRYREQETQYF TGTGCCAGCACACGATACAGGGAACAAGAGACCCAGTACTTC
11 TRBJ1-1 . . TRBV27 CASSYRSEAFF TGTGCCAGCAGTTACCGGTCTGAAGCTTTCTTT
14 TRBJ2-3 . . TRBV6-5 CASRHRSLTDTQYF TGTGCCAGCAGACACAGGTCGCTTACAGATACGCAGTATTTT
15 TRBJ2-1 . TRBD1 TRBV14 CASSQEGTGGNEQFF TGTGCCAGCAGCCAAGAAGGGACAGGGGGCAATGAGCAGTTCTTC
15 TRBJ2-7 . . TRBV5-1 CASSSDSLFTYEQYF TGCGCCAGCAGCTCGGACAGCCTCTTTACCTACGAGCAGTACTTC
16 TRBJ1-4 . . TRBV18 CASSPDGIRTNEKLFF TGTGCCAGCTCACCAGACGGAATCCGAACTAATGAAAAACTGTTTTTT
15 TRBJ2-2 . TRBD1 TRBV5-1 CASSLWDSDTGELFF TGCGCCAGCAGCTTGTGGGACAGTGACACCGGGGAGCTGTTTTTT
16 TRBJ1-5 . TRBD1 TRBV28 CASSQWTGGVNQPQHF TGTGCCAGCAGTCAATGGACAGGGGGCGTAAATCAGCCCCAGCATTTT
15 TRBJ2-1 . . TRBV5-6 CASSLGGGSFLEQFF TGTGCCAGCAGCTTGGGAGGGGGATCGTTTCTTGAGCAGTTCTTC
16 TRBJ2-1 . . TRBV4-1 CASSQVGQSSYNEQFF TGCGCCAGCAGCCAAGTCGGGCAGAGCTCCTACAATGAGCAGTTCTTC
14 TRBJ2-2 . . TRBV7-9 CASSTLTTTGELFF TGTGCCAGCAGCACCCTGACGACCACCGGGGAGCTGTTTTTT
16 TRBJ1-6 . . TRBV10-3 CAISVSPLGLGSPLHF TGTGCCATCAGTGTATCCCCCTTAGGGTTGGGATCACCCCTCCACTTT
15 TRBJ2-1 . TRBD2 TRBV27 CASSLRGLAGDEQFF TGTGCCAGCAGTTTACGGGGACTAGCGGGGGATGAGCAGTTCTTC
16 TRBJ2-7 . TRBD1 TRBV6-5 CASSYSTGGYSYEQYF TGTGCCAGCAGTTACTCGACAGGGGGCTACTCCTACGAGCAGTACTTC
12 TRBJ2-3 . . TRBV10-3 CAIRTHLDTQYF TGTGCCATCAGGACCCATTTAGATACGCAGTATTTT
13 TRBJ1-2 . . TRBV5-6 CASSSEFPYGYTF TGTGCCAGCAGTTCGGAATTTCCCTATGGCTACACCTTC
14 TRBJ2-7 . TRBD1 TRBV5-6 CASSFGDSHYEQYF TGTGCCAGCAGCTTCGGGGACAGCCACTACGAGCAGTACTTC
17 TRBJ2-3 . TRBD2 TRBV5-1 CASSLTGLAGGGDTQYF TGCGCCAGCAGCTTGACGGGACTAGCGGGGGGCGGTGATACGCAGTATTTT
12 TRBJ2-7 . . TRBV19 CASSIDPSEQYF TGTGCCAGTAGTATAGACCCCAGCGAGCAGTACTTC
15 TRBJ2-3 few . TRBV9 CASSVEAGSTDTQYF TGTGCCAGCAGCGTAGAGGCGGGGAGCACAGATACGCAGTATTTT
15 TRBJ2-1 . . TRBV27 CASSFSSSAGHEQFF TGTGCCAGCAGTTTTTCTTCTAGCGCCGGCCATGAGCAGTTCTTC
13 TRBJ2-7 . . TRBV5-1 CASSLRGGYEQYF TGCGCCAGCAGCTTGAGGGGCGGCTACGAGCAGTACTTC
14 TRBJ2-7 . . TRBV7-9 CASSLGDFSYEQYF TGTGCCAGCAGCTTAGGGGACTTCTCCTACGAGCAGTACTTC
14 TRBJ2-2 . TRBD2 TRBV29-1 CSVYLAGGHGELFF TGCAGCGTTTATCTAGCGGGAGGCCACGGGGAGCTGTTTTTT
13 TRBJ2-6 . . TRBV2 CASLPVPANVLTF TGTGCCAGCCTACCGGTCCCAGCCAACGTCCTGACTTTC
12 TRBJ1-1 many . TRBV5-1 CASGQGNTEAFF TGCGCCAGCGGCCAGGGGAACACTGAAGCTTTCTTT
12 TRBJ2-5 . . TRBV9 CASSDPPGTQYF TGTGCCAGCAGCGACCCCCCCGGGACCCAGTACTTC
14 TRBJ2-1 . TRBD2 TRBV6-5 CASSPSGAGSEQFF TGTGCCAGCAGCCCAAGCGGGGCCGGCTCGGAGCAGTTCTTC
13 TRBJ1-2 . . TRBV6-5 CASSYSGPYGYTF TGTGCCAGCAGTTACTCAGGTCCCTATGGCTACACCTTC
14 TRBJ1-1 . . TRBV6-1 CAPSPWNKNTEAFF TGTGCCCCCAGCCCGTGGAACAAGAACACTGAAGCTTTCTTT